This is a list of T cell receptor beta chains from one sample in a study of blood T cell repertoires in COVID-19. Sequenced by immunoSEQ multiplex PCR; TCRdb stores in-frame clones only, minus some. In the table there are about 190,000 clones, approximately 85% of which are singletons. The sequenced sample consisted of peripheral blood. These receptors all stem from an elderly woman with acute or convalescent COVID-19. Each CDR3 is given with its conserved first and last residue. Fields, in order: V gene, clone size, CDR3 length, D gene, J gene, CDR3 protein, CDR3 DNA. A D gene is named only where the DNA matches it firmly. Rows may omit the clone size; those that give it use once, few, many or a size class.

TRBV7-8	-	16	-	TRBJ1-3	CASSIVGGGGGNTIYF	TGTGCCAGCAGCATAGTCGGGGGGGGTGGTGGAAACACCATATATTTT
TRBV28	-	16	TRBD1	TRBJ1-1	CASSSPFRDRVTEAFF	TGTGCCAGCAGTTCCCCCTTTCGGGACAGGGTCACTGAAGCTTTCTTT
TRBV3-1/TRBV3-2	once	11	TRBD1	TRBJ1-1	CASSQSRGPIF	TGTGCCAGCAGCCAGAGCAGGGGGCCAATCTTT
TRBV19	few	14	TRBD1	TRBJ1-5	CASSRQGAIQPQHF	TGTGCCAGTAGCAGACAGGGGGCTATACAGCCCCAGCATTTT
TRBV7-6	-	17	TRBD1	TRBJ2-3	CASSLLGTGGKVDTQYF	TGTGCCAGCAGCTTACTCGGGACAGGGGGCAAGGTAGATACGCAGTATTTT
TRBV5-1	-	15	-	TRBJ1-3	CASSLLSGVGNTIYF	TGCGCCAGCAGCTTGTTGTCAGGGGTTGGAAACACCATATATTTT
TRBV5-1	-	15	TRBD1	TRBJ2-1	CASSGRRQGHNEQFF	TGCGCCAGCAGCGGACGGAGACAGGGACACAATGAGCAGTTCTTC
TRBV7-2	-	16	TRBD2	TRBJ2-1	CASNPPGLAGTNEQFF	TGTGCCAGCAACCCCCCCGGACTAGCGGGGACGAATGAGCAGTTCTTC
TRBV3-1/TRBV3-2	-	21	TRBD2	TRBJ2-1	CASSQEGRLADLQNPGNEQFF	TGTGCCAGCAGCCAAGAAGGAAGACTAGCGGACCTACAGAATCCCGGCAATGAGCAGTTCTTC
TRBV6-2/TRBV6-3	-	17	TRBD2	TRBJ2-1	CASSPRPASGLRNEQFF	TGTGCCAGCAGCCCTCGCCCCGCTAGCGGGCTAAGAAATGAGCAGTTCTTC
TRBV2	-	15	-	TRBJ2-5	CASSPTGIVAETQYF	TGTGCCAGCAGCCCTACAGGGATAGTTGCGGAGACCCAGTACTTC
TRBV27	-	17	TRBD1	TRBJ2-1	CASSLKRTGGFNNEQFF	TGTGCCAGCAGTTTAAAGCGGACAGGGGGCTTCAACAATGAGCAGTTCTTC
TRBV19	-	16	-	TRBJ2-1	CASSIWGVLSYNEQFF	TGTGCCAGTAGTATATGGGGAGTTCTTAGCTACAATGAGCAGTTCTTC
TRBV19	once	16	-	TRBJ2-2	CASSSGPGADTGELFF	TGTGCCAGTAGTTCAGGCCCAGGGGCAGACACCGGGGAGCTGTTTTTT
TRBV18	-	14	TRBD2	TRBJ2-7	CASSATSGLYEQYF	TGTGCCAGCTCGGCCACTAGCGGGCTATACGAGCAGTACTTC
TRBV12-3/TRBV12-4	-	13	-	TRBJ1-2	CASSRQALEGYTF	TGTGCCAGCAGTCGACAGGCCCTTGAAGGCTACACCTTC
TRBV5-4	-	15	TRBD2	TRBJ2-3	CASSPLSGSTDTQYF	TGTGCCAGCAGCCCCCTTAGCGGGAGCACAGATACGCAGTATTTT
TRBV11-2	-	15	TRBD2	TRBJ2-7	CASRRAGGSPYEQYF	TGTGCCAGCAGGAGAGCGGGGGGATCCCCCTACGAGCAGTACTTC
TRBV5-6	-	17	-	TRBJ2-7	CASSLGVVRGVLYEQYF	TGTGCCAGCAGCTTGGGGGTAGTAAGGGGCGTCCTCTACGAGCAGTACTTC
TRBV5-1	-	13	-	TRBJ1-2	CASSLQVNYGYTF	TGCGCCAGCAGCTTGCAGGTTAACTATGGCTACACCTTC
TRBV7-6	-	15	TRBD1	TRBJ2-5	CASSTGQGGQETQYF	TGTGCCAGCAGCACCGGACAGGGCGGTCAAGAGACCCAGTACTTC
TRBV28	-	12	-	TRBJ1-2	CASSLAQGGYTF	TGTGCCAGCAGTTTGGCCCAGGGTGGCTACACCTTC
TRBV5-1	-	16	TRBD1	TRBJ1-1	CASSLTGTGVNTEAFF	TGCGCCAGCAGCTTGACCGGGACAGGGGTTAACACTGAAGCTTTCTTT
TRBV7-2	-	15	TRBD1	TRBJ1-5	CASSLVGTANQPQHF	TGTGCCAGCAGCTTAGTCGGGACAGCCAATCAGCCCCAGCATTTT
TRBV7-8	-	14	-	TRBJ2-1	CASSRSGSYNEQFF	TGTGCCAGCAGCCGCAGTGGCTCCTACAATGAGCAGTTCTTC
TRBV4-3	-	17	TRBD1	TRBJ2-4	CASSQDLGYRGRNIQYF	TGCGCCAGCAGCCAAGATCTAGGTTACAGGGGCAGAAACATTCAGTACTTC
TRBV2	once	15	-	TRBJ1-1	CASRAGASLSAEAFF	TGTGCCAGCAGGGCTGGGGCCTCTTTAAGCGCTGAAGCTTTCTTT
TRBV7-2	-	14	-	TRBJ2-7	CASTLDPRGYEQYF	TGTGCCAGCACCTTAGACCCACGAGGTTACGAGCAGTACTTC
TRBV6-4	-	15	-	TRBJ2-6	CASSGPLSGANVLTF	TGTGCCAGCAGTGGGCCTCTCTCTGGGGCCAACGTCCTGACTTTC
TRBV6-1	few	12	-	TRBJ2-2	CATGPPVGELFF	TGTGCCACAGGCCCTCCTGTCGGGGAGCTGTTTTTT
TRBV19	-	17	TRBD2	TRBJ2-3	CASSIGAGLGDPDTQYF	TGTGCCAGTAGTATAGGAGCGGGACTAGGGGATCCAGATACGCAGTATTTT
TRBV30	-	17	TRBD2	TRBJ2-7	CAWNGDWSGGGSYEQYF	TGTGCCTGGAACGGTGATTGGAGCGGGGGGGGCTCCTACGAGCAGTACTTC
TRBV2	-	17	-	TRBJ1-5	CASSDLQGFGGNQPQHF	TGTGCCAGCAGTGACCTACAGGGCTTTGGTGGCAATCAGCCCCAGCATTTT
TRBV12-5	few	11	-	TRBJ2-2	CASAENGELFF	TGTGCTAGCGCGGAGAACGGGGAGCTGTTTTTT
TRBV5-8	-	14	-	TRBJ1-4	CASSLREINEKLFF	TGTGCCAGCAGCTTGAGAGAGATTAATGAAAAACTGTTTTTT
TRBV11-2	-	16	TRBD2	TRBJ2-7	CASSLVSSGISYEQYF	TGTGCCAGCAGCTTAGTCTCTAGCGGGATCTCCTACGAGCAGTACTTC
TRBV19	-	15	TRBD1	TRBJ1-2	CASSIQTGGVDGYTF	TGTGCCAGTAGTATACAGACAGGGGGCGTGGATGGCTACACCTTC
TRBV11-2	-	14	TRBD1	TRBJ2-7	CASTGTGWPYEQYF	TGTGCCAGCACCGGGACAGGGTGGCCCTACGAGCAGTACTTC
TRBV5-8	once	14	-	TRBJ2-5	CASSLGQSQETQYF	TGTGCCAGCAGCTTGGGTCAGTCACAAGAGACCCAGTACTTC
TRBV19	-	13	TRBD1	TRBJ2-5	CASSINRGETQYF	TGTGCCAGTAGTATTAACAGGGGGGAGACCCAGTACTTC
TRBV9	-	15	-	TRBJ1-5	CASSVRGGLNQPQHF	TGTGCCAGCAGCGTACGGGGGGGGCTAAATCAGCCCCAGCATTTT
TRBV30	-	16	TRBD2	TRBJ2-7	CAWRRSGRWGNYEQYF	TGTGCCTGGAGAAGGAGCGGGAGATGGGGGAACTACGAGCAGTACTTC
TRBV10-3	-	15	TRBD1	TRBJ2-7	CAISANPGQAYEQYF	TGTGCCATCAGTGCCAACCCCGGACAGGCCTACGAGCAGTACTTC